This T cell receptor beta chain emerged from a study of blood T cell repertoires in COVID-19. Across 20 to 25 US areas, participants ranged in age from 18 to 89 years. Per the germline V gene, CDR1 is LGHDT and CDR2 is YNNKEL (reference sequence). The J segment lost 7 bases and the V segment lost 5 bases, leaving 13 bases of the junction unmatched. The CDR3 totals 15 residues. Repertoires were generated with immunoSEQ multiplex PCR, while TCRdb's copy carries only in-frame clones and drops some. Among around 180,000 clones listed, 70% to 85% were seen once. This TCR was sampled from a man aged 50-59 years who had recovered from COVID-19. The chain has TRBV3-1 (or the pseudogene TRBV3-2) and TRBJ1-1; 7 positions agree with TRBD1. The sequencing input was PBMCs or T cells enriched from blood (not recorded which). The CDR3 bases are TGTGCCAGCAGCACACTCTTAAACAGGGGAAATGAAGCTTTCTTT. Protein product: CASSTLLNRGNEAFF.